This TCR beta chain is drawn from a study of identical twins. CDR3 length: 13 amino acids. The ends were cut back, 5 bases at V and 3 bases at J, with 7 bases in the middle. CDR1 and CDR2 (germline): MNHEY, SMNVEV (reference sequence). This clonotype showed up many times. With template switching, a universal primer site was added, and the cDNA carried unique molecular identifiers. TCRdb recomputed calls from the 5' RACE reads with MiXCR, one row per CDR3 protein. The sample holds under 900,000 distinct CDR3 sequences; 9% to 15% are singletons and the top ten take around 1.6%. The same data also contributed to another study, on yellow fever vaccine responses in identical twins.

The clonotype comes from a young woman in good health. The chain carries TRBV27 and TRBJ2-2; D perhaps matches TRBD2 (6 bases). Sequencing was done on a sample of PBMCs. In nucleotides, the CDR3 is TGTGCCAGCAGTCGGGGGTACACCGGGGAGCTGTTTTTT. Amino acids: CASSRGYTGELFF.